This TCR beta chain was identified in a study of CD4 T cells in relation to SARS-CoV-2 and coronaviruses. Study overall: Convalescent patients were seven or eight males and a few females; two were Hispanic.

Sorted naive or memory CD4+ cells met CEF peptides for over 8 days. Naive and memory CD4+ T cells were cultured with CEF, then survey-sequenced. Assay used: immunoSEQ multiplex PCR; TCRdb lists only in-frame clones, some missing. Here the sample spans fewer than 45,000 clones, over 75% being singletons. A note on this clone: What it binds is unknown.

CDR3 length: 12 residues. The germline V gene encodes CDR1 SGHVS and CDR2 FQNEAQ. Trimming cost V 5 bases and J 5 bases, with 9 bases left between them. J is TRBJ1-1 and V is TRBV7-8; tentative D call: TRBD1 (5 bases). Material for sequencing was naive CD4+ T cells from PBMCs, cultured in vitro. Subset specified: naive CD4+ T cells isolated by negative enrichment. The sequence was collected from an adult with COVID-19. CDR3 nucleotides: TGTGCCAGCAGCCCTCAGGGAACTGAAGCTTTCTTT. Translation gives CASSPQGTEAFF. Full variable domain (rest looked up from reference TRBV7-8 and TRBJ1-1): GAGVSQSPRYKVAKRGQDVALRCDPISGHVSLFWYQQALGQGPEFLTYFQNEAQLDKSGLPSDRFFAERPEGSVSTLKIQRTQQEDSAVYLCASSPQGTEAFFGQGTRLTVV.